Here is one T cell receptor beta chain with its context. This sample was taken from a study of cytomegalovirus exposure and HLA in healthy donors. CDR1 and CDR2 from the germline V gene are MNHNY and SVGAGI (reference sequence). This CDR3 comprises 16 residues. After removal of 4 bases from V and 0 bases from J, the junction contained 7 bases not matched to a gene. A multiplex PCR was run with 60 Vbeta primers and 13 Jbeta primers. Assay: immunoSEQ multiplex PCR; the TCRdb copy retains only in-frame clones and omits some. The sample has 200,000 or so clones; 70% to 85% are singletons. The source of this sequence is a boy younger than 10 in good health and CMV-seronegative. Material for sequencing was PBMCs. The rearrangement uses TRBV6-6 and TRBJ2-7, with TRBD2 identical over 9 bases. CDR3 amino acids: CASSWGAGGSSYEQYF. CDR3 DNA sequence: TGTGCCAGCAGTTGGGGAGCGGGGGGAAGCTCCTACGAGCAGTACTTC.